Below are 6 T cell receptor beta chains sequenced from a single sample in a study of shared clonotypes between healthy human individuals (TCRdb year 2020). CD8 naive samples were CD45RO-negative cells positively selected for CCR7, giving a CD45RA+CCR7+ population that excluded TemRA cells. The library was generated by the immunoSEQ multiplex PCR assay. TCRdb's version of the immuneACCESS table is confined to in-frame rearrangements and falls short of the full clone set. An unresolved V gene accounts for under half of the shortfall where checked; the remainder is of unknown origin. The sample table records hundreds of thousands of clones; 96% of these occur just once. Less than 0.13% of the sample is taken by the ten largest. Sequencing input: naive CD8+ T cells sorted from blood. The sample's cell subset or site label, decoded: CD45RA+CCR7+. Receptors originate from a woman in her thirties in good health.

Concerning this clone: Other DNA sequences in the same sample also yield this CDR3. The chain has TRBV27 and TRBJ2-7; 9 bases are shared with TRBD1. This CDR3 is 13 amino acids long. V was pared by 6 bases and J by 6 bases, with 6 bases of the junction left unmatched. Germline-derived CDR1 and CDR2 are MNHEY and SMNVEV (reference sequence). The DNA of the CDR3 is TGTGCCAGCAGCCCAGGGACAGGGTTCGAGCAGTACTTC. Translating gives CASSPGTGFEQYF.

The rearrangement uses TRBV5-1 and TRBJ2-3, with D uncertain. V shed 1 base and J shed 1 base, with 4 bases lying between them. Germline CDR1 is SGHRS and CDR2 is YFSETQ. The CDR3 extends over 13 amino acids. The CDR3 nucleotides are TGCGCCAGCAGCTTGCAGGGCACAGATACGCAGTATTTT. This sequence encodes CASSLQGTDTQYF. Filled out from reference TRBV5-1 and TRBJ2-3, the complete variable domain reads KAGVTQTPRYLIKTRGQQVTLSCSPISGHRSVSWYQQTPGQGLQFLFEYFSETQRNKGNFPGRFSGRQFSNSRSEMNVSTLELGDSALYLCASSLQGTDTQYFGPGTRLTVL.

The sample holds one count of this clone. This chain joins TRBV28 and TRBJ1-4; 9 bases map to TRBD1. Germline CDR1 is MDHEN and CDR2 is SYDVKM. The CDR3 sequence is 14 residues long. V was clipped by 2 bases and J by 12 bases; unmatched bases: 7. The CDR3: CASSLGDRVYELFF. The CDR3 DNA reads as TGTGCCAGCAGTTTAGGGGACAGGGTTTATGAACTGTTTTTT. Supplemented by reference TRBV28 and TRBJ1-4, the full variable domain reads DVKVTQSSRYLVKRTGEKVFLECVQDMDHENMFWYRQDPGLGLRLIYFSYDVKMKEKGDIPEGYSVSREKKERFSLILESASTNQTSMYLCASSLGDRVYELFFGSGTQLSVL.

This chain connects TRBV5-8 to TRBJ1-5; D gene unclear. Germline values: CDR1 SGHTS, CDR2 YDEGEE. The CDR3 runs 12 residues. V was pared by 0 bases and J by 9 bases, with 7 bases between. Here the CDR3 reads CASSLVELPQHF. The CDR3, as DNA: TGTGCCAGCAGCTTGGTGGAGTTGCCCCAGCATTTT.

The chain combines TRBV27 with TRBJ2-5; possibly TRBD1 for D (5 bases). Deletions cut 3 bases from V and 1 base from J, with 6 bases between. Germline V lookup: CDR1 MNHEY, CDR2 SMNVEV (reference sequence). This CDR3 is 13 amino acids long. The CDR3 is CASSLGLQETQYF. The CDR3 nucleotides are TGTGCCAGCAGTTTGGGGCTCCAAGAGACCCAGTACTTC.

This chain joins TRBV19 and TRBJ2-7, with 8 bases fitting TRBD1. The CDR3 is 15 residues long. The V gene's germline CDR1 is LNHDA and CDR2 SQIVND (reference sequence). Unmatched junction bases numbered 9, after V lost 3 bases and J lost 5 bases. CDR3 bases: TGTGCCAGTAGTATCGGACAGGGAGGTCGGGACGAGCAGTACTTC. This sequence encodes CASSIGQGGRDEQYF.